This T cell receptor beta chain was identified in a study of blood T cells in healthy people across ages. About the research overall: Template switching caught about one barcoded beta molecule for each two T cells.

A second PCR of roughly 7 to 11 cycles used a sample-barcoded 5' primer and a J-beta primer mix. Each cDNA molecule was tagged by a template-switch adaptor that had 12 random nucleotides. TCRdb re-called the 5' RACE reads through MiXCR, storing one row per CDR3 protein. Of fewer than 900,000 distinct CDR3 sequences listed, about 42% were seen once; the top ten hold 20% to 25%. This CDR3 contains 13 residues. V was clipped by 2 bases and J by 6 bases, with 11 bases between them. Germline CDR1 DFQATT, CDR2 SNEGSKA (reference sequence). The clonotype comes from a woman in her sixties in good health. The chain recombines TRBV20-1 with TRBJ1-5, with no clear D. The sample consisted of blood. Here the CDR3 reads CSARIRGTQPQHF. The CDR3 bases are TGCAGTGCTAGAATACGGGGTACTCAGCCCCAGCATTTT.